Below are 20 T cell receptor beta chains sequenced from a single sample in a study of CD8+ T cells in alopecia areata. Treatment here: oral pan-JAK inhibitor, 5-10 mg twice daily. Once RNA had been extracted, it was reverse transcribed into cDNA to act as the sequencing template. Here immunoSEQ multiplex PCR was the method, and the copy in TCRdb shows in-frame clones only, minus some. The table lists 180,000 or so clones, about 54% of them singletons. This specimen consisted of CD4+ T cells sorted from blood, obtained at approximately week 60, from a patient treated with tofacitinib. Every receptor here comes from a human donor with alopecia areata.

The table lists this clone with a few counts. The rearrangement joins TRBV29-1 to TRBJ1-2, with 8 nucleotides matching TRBD1. V dropped 7 bases and J dropped 7; count of bases not matched to a gene: 5. CDR1 is SQVTM and CDR2 is ANQGSEA in the germline V gene. The CDR3 runs 11 residues. CDR3 amino acids: CSAQDRAGYTF. CDR3 nucleotide sequence: TGCAGCGCACAGGACAGGGCTGGCTACACCTTC.

Of note for this clone: The identical CDR3 is also encoded by other nucleotide sequences in the sample. This chain uses TRBV30 with TRBJ2-5; 7 bases map to TRBD1. The junction had 2 bases not matched to a gene; V was cut back by 2 bases and J by 5 bases. CDR1 and CDR2 (germline): GTSNPN, SVGIG (reference sequence). The length of the CDR3 is 12 residues. This CDR3 reads CAWSPQGETQYF. Written as DNA, the CDR3 is TGTGCCTGGAGTCCACAGGGGGAGACCCAGTACTTC.

J is TRBJ2-7 and V is TRBV19; D is possibly TRBD1 (6 bases). Trimming cost V 6 bases and J 3 bases, with 9 bases left between them. The CDR3 extends over 12 amino acids. Looked up from germline, CDR1 is LNHDA and CDR2 is SQIVND (reference sequence). The CDR3 DNA sequence: TGTGCCAGTAGCACACAGGGCTACGAGCAGTACTTC. Protein: CASSTQGYEQYF.

The rearrangement uses TRBV25-1 and TRBJ2-5; D ambiguous. V lost 5 bases and J 5 bases, leaving 9 bases between the germline ends. CDR3 length: 12 amino acids. Germline CDR1 is MGHDK and CDR2 is SYGVNS. The CDR3 here is CASSLGSETQYF. Here the CDR3 DNA reads TGTGCCAGCAGTCTGGGCAGTGAGACCCAGTACTTC.

The chain has TRBV6-5 and TRBJ2-2, with D tentatively TRBD1 (6 bases). V gave up 1 base and J gave up 0 bases, with 9 bases separating them. The germline CDR1 and CDR2 sequences are MNHEY and SVGAGI. The CDR3 is 16 amino acids. CDR3 loop: CASSYWDIANTGELFF. In nucleotides, the CDR3 is TGTGCCAGCAGTTACTGGGACATTGCGAACACCGGGGAGCTGTTTTTT.

The chain combines TRBV30 with TRBJ2-7, with TRBD1 identical over 9 bases. Germline trimming cut 0 bases from V and 3 bases from J; bases unmatched to any gene: 3. Germline V gene lookup returns CDR1 GTSNPN and CDR2 SVGIG (reference sequence). The CDR3 sequence is 14 residues long. CDR3 in amino acids: CAWSVQDRGYEQYF. The CDR3 coding sequence is TGTGCCTGGAGTGTACAGGACAGGGGCTACGAGCAGTACTTC.

This clone has just a few counts. The CDR3 DNA sequence: TGCAGCGTTGACCTCCAGATTGGAGGGGGACTCTACTTC. Translation gives CSVDLQIGGGLYF. The chain is built from TRBV29-1 and TRBJ2-7, with D perhaps given as TRBD1 or TRBD2 (6 bases each). The V end lost 3 bases, the J end lost 13 bases, and 22 bases lay between the germline ends. The V gene's germline CDR1 is SQVTM and CDR2 ANQGSEA. The CDR3 consists of 13 residues.

This clone turned up a few times. The J gene is TRBJ1-5, the V gene TRBV10-3, with a tentative D call TRBD1 (5 bases). Germline V gene data show CDR1 as ENHRY and CDR2 as SYGVKD. V was pared by 2 bases and J by 6 bases, with 5 bases between. The CDR3 is 12 amino acids. CDR3 protein: CAISERGQPQHF. Here the CDR3 DNA reads TGTGCCATCAGTGAGAGGGGTCAGCCCCAGCATTTT.

This sequence joins TRBV7-9 and TRBJ1-1, with unresolved D. The CDR3 runs to 12 residues. The V end was cut by 3 bases, the J end by 2 bases, with 4 bases between. Per germline, CDR1 SEHNR and CDR2 FQNEAQ (reference sequence). The CDR3 protein is CASSLKNTEAFF. In nucleotides, the CDR3 is TGTGCCAGCAGCTTGAAAAACACTGAAGCTTTCTTT.

The chain uses TRBV5-6 and TRBJ2-7; possible D gene TRBD2, 5 bases. The CDR3 runs 13 residues. CDR1 is SGHDT, CDR2 YYEEEE, per germline. V lost 2 bases, J lost 2 bases, and 8 bases lay in between. CDR3 residues: CASSFPGTYEQYF. The CDR3 region has the DNA TGTGCCAGCAGCTTCCCCGGGACCTACGAGCAGTACTTC.

In DNA, the CDR3 is TGTGCCAGCGGCCAGGGGGGGGAAGCTTTCTTT. Its protein is CASGQGGEAFF. The J gene is TRBJ1-1, the V gene TRBV6-5; 7 bases are a match to TRBD1. Germline V gene sequence: CDR1 MNHEY, CDR2 SVGAGI. Trimming at V came to 8 bases and at J to 8 bases, leaving 5 bases not matched to a gene. CDR3 length: 11 amino acids.

This clone was picked up a small number of times. The CDR3 protein is CASSEAETYEQYF. DNA of the CDR3: TGTGCCAGCAGTGAGGCGGAGACCTACGAGCAGTACTTC. The chain has TRBV25-1 and TRBJ2-7; D call uncertain. Trimming removed 3 bases at V and 2 bases at J, with 8 bases between. Germline CDR1 and CDR2: MGHDK and SYGVNS. The length of the CDR3 is 13 residues.

The chain couples TRBV7-2 to TRBJ1-4; D unresolved. This CDR3 region has 14 residues. From germline, CDR1 is SGHTA and CDR2 FQGNSA. The germline V and J ends were trimmed by 1 base and 7 bases, with 10 bases remaining between them. The CDR3 region is CASSLGKTSEKLFF. CDR3 DNA sequence: TGTGCCAGCAGCTTAGGCAAAACGAGTGAAAAACTGTTTTTT.

This clone showed up just once. This chain connects TRBV29-1 to TRBJ2-7, with D uncertain. CDR1 is SQVTM, CDR2 ANQGSEA, per germline. The V end lost 7 bases, the J end lost 3 bases, and 10 bases lay between the germline ends. This CDR3 is 11 amino acids long. Here the CDR3 reads CSAVSGYEQYF. Here the CDR3 DNA reads TGCAGCGCTGTCTCTGGCTACGAGCAGTACTTC.

This chain links TRBV7-9 with TRBJ1-1, with D hard to call. The CDR3 length is 13 residues. The germline V and J ends were trimmed by 5 bases and 0 bases, with 7 bases remaining between them. From germline, CDR1 is SEHNR and CDR2 FQNEAQ (reference sequence). Written as DNA, the CDR3 is TGTGCCAGCAGCCAAGAATTGAACACTGAAGCTTTCTTT. Protein: CASSQELNTEAFF.

V and J are TRBV27 and TRBJ1-6; D unresolved. The CDR3 consists of 12 residues. CDR1 and CDR2 from the germline V gene are MNHEY and SMNVEV (reference sequence). V lost 6 bases and J 6 bases, leaving 6 bases between the germline ends. The CDR3 spells CASRRINSPLHF. In nucleotides, the CDR3 is TGTGCCAGCAGGAGAATTAATTCACCCCTCCACTTT.

J is TRBJ2-7 and V is TRBV27; a weak D match, TRBD2 (6 bases). V shed 7 bases and J shed 4 bases, with 17 bases lying between them. Germline lookup yields CDR1 MNHEY and CDR2 SMNVEV (reference sequence). The CDR3 spans 14 residues. The CDR3 DNA reads TGTGCCAGCACACGGTCCGGGGGATTTTACGAGCAGTACTTC. Protein: CASTRSGGFYEQYF.

The chain joins TRBV5-1 to TRBJ2-2, with D hard to call. V was clipped by 2 bases and J by 4 bases, with 9 bases between them. CDR1 and CDR2 from the germline V gene are SGHRS and YFSETQ. The CDR3 sequence is 14 residues long. CDR3 loop: CASSFLQLTGELFF. The CDR3 DNA reads as TGCGCCAGCAGCTTCCTACAGCTCACCGGGGAGCTGTTTTTT.

A remark on this clone: A far larger clone is one base from this, pointing to a likely read error. Other nucleotide sequences in the sample specify the same CDR3. The chain recombines TRBV4-1 with TRBJ2-7; D is perhaps TRBD2 (5 bases). This CDR3 has 13 residues. Germline V gives CDR1 MGHRA, CDR2 YSYEKL. V was cut by 0 bases and J by 3 bases, with 6 bases left in between. The CDR3 nucleotides are TGCGCCAGCAGCCAAGAGCGGGTCTACGAGCAGTACTTC. Amino acid sequence: CASSQERVYEQYF.

This clone was recorded many times. The chain uses TRBV2 and TRBJ1-1, with D hard to call. Germline V gives CDR1 SNHLY, CDR2 FYNNEI. With 4 bases removed from V and 0 bases from J, the gap between germline ends came to 12 bases. The CDR3 covers 15 residues. The CDR3 DNA reads TGTGCCAGCAGTGCATCACACCTATTGAACACTGAAGCTTTCTTT. It is translated as CASSASHLLNTEAFF.